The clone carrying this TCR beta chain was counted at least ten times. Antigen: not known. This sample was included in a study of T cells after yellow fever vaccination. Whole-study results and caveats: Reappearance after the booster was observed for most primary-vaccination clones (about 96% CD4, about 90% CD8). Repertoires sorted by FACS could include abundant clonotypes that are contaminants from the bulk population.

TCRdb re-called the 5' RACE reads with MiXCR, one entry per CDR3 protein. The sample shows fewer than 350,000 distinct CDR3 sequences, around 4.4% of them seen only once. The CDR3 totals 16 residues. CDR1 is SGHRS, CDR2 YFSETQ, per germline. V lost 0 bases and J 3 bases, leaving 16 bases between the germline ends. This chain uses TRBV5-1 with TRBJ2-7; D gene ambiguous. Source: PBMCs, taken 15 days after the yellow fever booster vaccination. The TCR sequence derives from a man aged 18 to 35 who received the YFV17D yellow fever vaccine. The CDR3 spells CASSLVASDQGYEQYF. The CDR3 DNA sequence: TGCGCCAGCAGCTTGGTTGCCAGTGACCAAGGCTACGAGCAGTACTTC.